The 24 T cell receptor beta chains given below trace back to one sample, sequenced in a study of beta chain features in type 1 diabetes (dated by TCRdb to the late 2010s). Libraries were made using the immunoSEQ multiplex PCR assay. The entire amount of isolated RNA was reverse transcribed using the High Capacity cDNA Reverse Transcription Kit, so the sequenced TCRB transcripts were expressed ones. TCRdb holds this immuneACCESS table with in-frame rearrangements only. Some clones are missing; in checked studies, unresolved V genes explain under half, and the rest has no known cause. This sample has a few hundred thousand clones in its table, and 12% to 15% of those were observed once. The leading ten clones occupy over 5.5% of the sample. Sequencing was performed on central memory CD4+ T cells from blood. The receptors derive from a man aged 25-40 years in good health.

The table lists this clone with a few counts. Other DNA sequences within the sample encode an identical CDR3. This chain joins TRBV6-5 and TRBJ1-2, with a tentative D call TRBD1 (5 bases). Germline V gene lookup returns CDR1 MNHEY and CDR2 SVGAGI. V was cut by 6 bases and J by 7 bases, with 12 bases left in between. The CDR3 is 12 residues long. CDR3 loop: CASSPGTGGYTF. CDR3 nucleotides: TGTGCCAGCAGCCCCGGGACGGGTGGCTACACCTTC.

The chain links TRBV9 to TRBJ1-6; D is unclear. Germline CDR1 is SGDLS and CDR2 is YYNGEE. The CDR3 totals 14 residues. V gave up 3 bases and J gave up 7 bases, with 11 bases separating them. The CDR3 DNA sequence: TGTGCCAGCAGCGCCCACATGACAAATTCACCCCTCCACTTT. It is translated as CASSAHMTNSPLHF.

This clone has more than one count but fewer than ten. The CDR3 DNA reads TGTGCCAGCACGCACGGGGCCAACGTCCTGACTTTC. Translation gives CASTHGANVLTF. The rearrangement joins TRBV6-5 to TRBJ2-6; D gene unclear. V was clipped by 7 bases and J by 4 bases, with 5 bases between them. This CDR3 contains 12 residues. The germline gives CDR1 MNHEY, CDR2 SVGAGI.

The genes are TRBV6-6 and TRBJ1-2, with no clear D. Trimming removed 1 base from V and 5 bases from J, with 2 bases in between. There are 11 residues in the CDR3. CDR1 MNHNY and CDR2 SVGAGI come from the germline V gene (reference sequence). CDR3 DNA: TGTGCCAGCAGTTACTTGTATGGCTACACCTTC. It is translated as CASSYLYGYTF.

The V and J genes are TRBV5-4 and TRBJ2-2; D not certain. V was cut by 4 bases and J by 6 bases, with 13 bases left in between. The germline CDR1 and CDR2 sequences are SGHNT and YYREEE (reference sequence). This CDR3 contains 14 residues. Written as DNA, the CDR3 is TGTGCCAGCAGCCCCGACTTAAGGCCCGGGGAGCTGTTTTTT. This translates into CASSPDLRPGELFF.

This clone was found a few times. The V and J genes are TRBV23-1 and TRBJ2-7; TRBD1 is a possible D gene (5 bases). TRBV23-1 is treated as an ORF (open reading frame) with a function not yet certain. V was cut by 0 bases and J by 3 bases, with 15 bases left in between. The CDR3 has 16 residues. As DNA, the CDR3 is TGCGCCAGCAGTCAATCACCAAAGGGGTCGGTCTACGAGCAGTACGTC. Protein: CASSQSPKGSVYEQYV.

This clone was counted between two and nine times. The rearrangement uses TRBV6-6 and TRBJ1-2; the D gene is possibly TRBD1 (6 bases). Trimming cost V 0 bases and J 6 bases, with 14 bases left between them. Germline V gene sequence: CDR1 MNHNY, CDR2 SVGAGI (reference sequence). The CDR3 contains 15 residues. The CDR3 loop is CASSYSTRGGDGYTF. In DNA, the CDR3 is TGTGCCAGCAGTTACTCGACCAGGGGTGGAGATGGCTACACCTTC.

This clone was detected only a few times. The chain is built from TRBV7-2 and TRBJ1-2; D is undetermined. The CDR3 covers 14 residues. V dropped 5 bases and J dropped 8 bases, with 18 bases sitting between them. Germline CDR1 is SGHTA and CDR2 is FQGNSA. CDR3 loop: CASSPGPAQWGYTF. DNA of the CDR3: TGTGCCAGCAGCCCCGGACCGGCCCAGTGGGGCTACACCTTC.

This clone was counted ten times or more. The same CDR3 also results from other DNA sequences found in this sample. The J gene is TRBJ2-1, the V gene TRBV2, with 9 bases identical to TRBD2. V was clipped by 4 bases and J by 0 bases; unmatched bases: 1. Germline lookup yields CDR1 SNHLY and CDR2 FYNNEI. The CDR3 contains 15 residues. The CDR3 nucleotides read TGTGCCAGCAGTGTGCGGGGGGGCTCCTACAATGAGCAGTTCTTC. Its translation: CASSVRGGSYNEQFF.

The chain employs TRBV15 and TRBJ1-5, with 10 bases identical to TRBD1. J gave up 1 base and V 6 bases, and 3 bases lay outside the gene matches. CDR1 LNHNV and CDR2 YYDKDF come from the germline V gene (reference sequence). This CDR3 is built from 15 residues. The CDR3 bases are TGTGCCACCAGTTGGGACAGGGGAAGCAATCAGCCCCAGCATTTT. Its protein is CATSWDRGSNQPQHF.

This clone was counted only a few times. The V call is TRBV18, the J call TRBJ2-6; 7 nucleotides line up with TRBD1. CDR1 is KGHSH, CDR2 LQKENI, per germline. This CDR3 has 17 amino acids. The V and J ends lost 5 bases and 0 bases, in that order; junction bases with no gene match: 7. In DNA form, the CDR3 reads TGTGCCAGCTCATCCTACAGGGGAAGCTCTGGGGCCAACGTCCTGACTTTC. It codes for CASSSYRGSSGANVLTF.

The V and J genes are TRBV6-6 and TRBJ2-2; D may match TRBD1 or TRBD2 (6 bases each). CDR3 length: 13 residues. Trimming cost V 9 bases and J 5 bases, with 13 bases left between them. From germline, CDR1 is MNHNY and CDR2 SVGAGI (reference sequence). The CDR3 sequence: CASGGRGTGELFF. CDR3 nucleotide sequence: TGTGCCAGTGGGGGGCGAGGTACCGGGGAGCTGTTTTTT.

V gene TRBV2 combines with J gene TRBJ2-7, with 9 bases aligning to TRBD1. Trimming removed 7 bases from V and 6 bases from J; junction bases left unmatched: 10. Germline V gives CDR1 SNHLY, CDR2 FYNNEI. This CDR3 region has 14 residues. The CDR3 sequence is CASMQTTGGSEQYV. The CDR3 coding sequence is TGTGCCAGCATGCAAACTACAGGGGGCTCCGAGCAGTACGTC.

This clone was picked up many times. This chain connects TRBV5-4 to TRBJ2-7; TRBD1 agrees at 9 bases. The junction had 7 bases not matched to a gene; V was cut back by 7 bases and J by 2 bases. CDR3 length equals 14 residues. CDR1 and CDR2 (germline): SGHNT, YYREEE (reference sequence). CDR3 protein: CASETGTGTYEQYF. The CDR3, as DNA: TGTGCCAGCGAAACCGGGACAGGGACCTACGAGCAGTACTTC.

There are a few counts of this clone. This chain uses TRBV7-6 with TRBJ1-1; D may be TRBD1 (5 bases). The CDR3 is 15 residues long. V lost 5 bases and J 1 base, leaving 14 bases between the germline ends. Germline assignment: CDR1 SGHVS and CDR2 FNYEAQ. The CDR3 DNA follows: TGTGCCAGCAGCCCGGACGGGGGGAAGAACACTGAAGCTTTCTTT. It encodes CASSPDGGKNTEAFF.

On this clone itself: This may come from a read error, since a much larger clone is one base off. Other nucleotide sequences from this sample produce the same CDR3. The chain has TRBV4-1 and TRBJ2-1; 7 nucleotides line up with TRBD1. Looked up from germline, CDR1 is MGHRA and CDR2 is YSYEKL. Losses at the gene ends were 1 base for V and 3 bases for J; bases not matched to a gene: 0. The CDR3 is made up of 14 amino acids. This CDR3 reads CASSQGQGYNEQFF. In DNA, the CDR3 is TGCGCCAGCAGCCAAGGACAGGGCTACAATGAGCAGTTCTTC.

This clone was observed a handful of times. The J gene is TRBJ2-1, the V gene TRBV11-2, with 8 bases identical to TRBD1. Losses at the gene ends were 0 bases for V and 4 bases for J; bases not matched to a gene: 5. CDR3 length: 16 amino acids. CDR1 is SGHAT, CDR2 FQNNGV, per germline. The CDR3 sequence is CASSLEGTGAYNEQFF. The CDR3 nucleotides are TGTGCCAGCAGCTTAGAGGGGACAGGTGCTTACAATGAGCAGTTCTTC.

The chain is built from TRBV6-5 and TRBJ2-3, with 7 bases that match TRBD2. Germline lookup yields CDR1 MNHEY and CDR2 SVGAGI. V lost 2 bases and J lost 2; bases outside the gene matches: 1. CDR3 length: 14 amino acids. The CDR3 is CASSYAGDTDTQYF. The CDR3 DNA reads as TGTGCCAGCAGTTACGCGGGGGACACAGATACGCAGTATTTT.

This clone was observed a handful of times. The J gene is TRBJ2-1, the V gene TRBV19; no reliable D call. Germline loops: CDR1 LNHDA, CDR2 SQIVND (reference sequence). CDR3 length: 13 residues. The V end lost 4 bases, the J end lost 4 bases, and 8 bases lay between the germline ends. CDR3 DNA sequence: TGTGCCAGTAGTACACCGATATACAATGAGCAGTTCTTC. Protein sequence: CASSTPIYNEQFF.

This clone was recorded a few times. The chain links TRBV6-5 to TRBJ2-7; D is possibly TRBD2 (6 bases). CDR1 is MNHEY, CDR2 SVGAGI, per germline. CDR3 length: 15 residues. The V end lost 0 bases, the J end lost 2 bases, and 11 bases lay between the germline ends. The CDR3 DNA reads TGTGCCAGCAGTTACTCAGGGGACTCAGCCTACGAGCAGTACTTC. As protein: CASSYSGDSAYEQYF.

This clone showed up many times. V and J are TRBV11-2 and TRBJ2-3; possibly TRBD2 for D (5 bases). CDR1 SGHAT and CDR2 FQNNGV come from the germline V gene. Trimming took 0 bases from V and 6 from J, leaving 10 bases between them. The CDR3 runs to 14 residues. The CDR3 loop reads CASSLDNGVDTQYF. DNA for the CDR3: TGTGCCAGCAGCTTAGATAACGGGGTGGATACGCAGTATTTT.

This clone appeared a few times. The chain carries TRBV10-3 and TRBJ2-2, with D maybe TRBD1 (6 bases). The CDR3 runs to 14 residues. Trimming took off 10 bases at V and 6 bases at J, with 18 bases between the two ends. Germline-derived CDR1 and CDR2 are ENHRY and SYGVKD. CDR3 sequence reads: CATRNRERAGELFF. CDR3 DNA sequence: TGTGCCACCCGAAACAGGGAGAGGGCCGGGGAGCTGTTTTTT.

This clone was recorded at least ten times. The sample carries other DNA sequences with the same CDR3. This sequence joins TRBV9 and TRBJ2-2; D unclear. Germline-derived CDR1 and CDR2 are SGDLS and YYNGEE. V shed 0 bases and J shed 7 bases, with 7 bases lying between them. The CDR3 is 13 residues long. CDR3 coding DNA: TGTGCCAGCAGCGTAGTTTTGGGCGGGGAGCTGTTTTTT. Protein: CASSVVLGGELFF.

The J gene is TRBJ1-2, the V gene TRBV29-1, with D unresolved. V gave up 4 bases and J gave up 8 bases, with 5 bases separating them. The CDR3 contains 9 residues. Germline CDR1 and CDR2: SQVTM and ANQGSEA. The CDR3 coding sequence is TGCAGCGTTGGAGGGGGCTACACCTTC. It codes for CSVGGGYTF.